These 31 T cell receptor beta chains came from one sample sequenced in a study of blood T cell repertoires in COVID-19. Assay used: immunoSEQ multiplex PCR; TCRdb lists only in-frame clones, some missing. Of some 380,000 clones detected, more than 75% appear once; the ten largest clones hold roughly 1.2%. Sequencing was performed on peripheral blood. The receptor set was obtained from a human donor with acute or convalescent COVID-19. The donor label of this sample is uncertain.

The V and J genes are TRBV10-2 and TRBJ2-3, with a weak D call TRBD2 (5 bases). Looked up from germline, CDR1 is WSHSY and CDR2 is SAAADI. The CDR3 spans 14 residues. Trimming shortened V by 3 bases and J by 1 base, and 8 bases separated the two germline ends. The CDR3 coding sequence is TGCGCCAGCAGTGATGGAGGTGGCACAGATACGCAGTATTTT. As protein: CASSDGGGTDTQYF.

The chain carries TRBV5-1 and TRBJ2-7; D perhaps matches TRBD1 (5 bases). This CDR3 comprises 16 residues. Looked up from germline, CDR1 is SGHRS and CDR2 is YFSETQ. The V end was cut by 3 bases, the J end by 2 bases, with 18 bases between. The CDR3 protein is CASSSGQTDSTYEQYF. In DNA, the CDR3 is TGCGCCAGCAGCTCAGGGCAGACAGACTCAACCTACGAGCAGTACTTC.

This chain uses TRBV19 with TRBJ1-3; D unresolved. The V gene lost 3 bases and the J gene lost 3 bases, with 9 bases spanning the gap. This CDR3 spans 14 amino acids. Germline V gene lookup returns CDR1 LNHDA and CDR2 SQIVND (reference sequence). CDR3 DNA sequence: TGTGCCAGTAGTATTGCACAGATTGGAAACACCATATATTTT. Its protein is CASSIAQIGNTIYF.

The chain has TRBV5-1 and TRBJ2-1; D is ambiguous. This CDR3 is 13 amino acids long. The germline gives CDR1 SGHRS, CDR2 YFSETQ. V was cut by 0 bases and J by 9 bases, with 10 bases left in between. CDR3 sequence reads: CASSLVLFGEQFF. In DNA form, the CDR3 reads TGCGCCAGCAGCTTGGTCCTTTTCGGTGAGCAGTTCTTC.

This sequence joins TRBV29-1 and TRBJ2-1; D is possibly TRBD1 (6 bases). This CDR3 region has 13 residues. Trimming left V 8 bases short and J 0 bases short, with 11 bases between. CDR1 is SQVTM, CDR2 ANQGSEA, per germline. CDR3 protein: CSFGQSSYNEQFF. The CDR3 DNA reads as TGCAGCTTCGGACAGAGCTCCTACAATGAGCAGTTCTTC.

The chain combines TRBV2 with TRBJ1-1, with unresolved D. V was clipped by 4 bases and J by 8 bases, with 11 bases between them. The CDR3 has 12 residues. Germline V gene data show CDR1 as SNHLY and CDR2 as FYNNEI. CDR3 amino acids: CASSGSPGEAFF. CDR3 in DNA: TGTGCCAGCAGTGGGAGTCCCGGGGAAGCTTTCTTT.

The chain recombines TRBV15 with TRBJ2-4; 11 bases fit TRBD2. The CDR3 sequence is 16 residues long. The V gene's germline CDR1 is LNHNV and CDR2 YYDKDF (reference sequence). V was pared by 1 base and J by 7 bases, with 6 bases of the junction left unmatched. CDR3 protein: CATSRAISGGENIQYF. The CDR3 DNA follows: TGTGCCACCAGCAGAGCCATTAGCGGGGGGGAGAACATTCAGTACTTC.

V is TRBV18 and J is TRBJ1-6, with 8 bases aligning to TRBD1. From germline, CDR1 is KGHSH and CDR2 LQKENI. V shed 5 bases and J 5 bases; nucleotides not matched to a gene: 2. CDR3 length: 14 residues. CDR3 region: CASSEQGDNSPLHF. The CDR3 bases are TGTGCCAGCTCAGAACAGGGGGATAATTCACCCCTCCACTTT. Full variable domain (rest looked up from reference TRBV18 and TRBJ1-6): NAGVMQNPRHLVRRRGQEARLRCSPMKGHSHVYWYRQLPEEGLKFMVYLQKENIIDESGMPKERFSAEFPKEGPSILRIQQVVRGDSAAYFCASSEQGDNSPLHFGNGTRLTVT.

Worth noting for this clone: Within the sample, other DNA sequences also encode this same CDR3. V gene TRBV30 combines with J gene TRBJ1-1; the D is unclear. The CDR3 covers 11 residues. CDR1 is GTSNPN and CDR2 is SVGIG in the germline V gene (reference sequence). V shed 3 bases and J shed 5 bases, with 7 bases lying between them. CDR3 protein: CAWSPGTEAFF. The CDR3, as DNA: TGTGCCTGGAGCCCGGGGACTGAAGCTTTCTTT.

V usage is TRBV3-1 (or the pseudogene TRBV3-2) and J usage is TRBJ2-5; TRBD2 aligns across 7 bases. The CDR3 length is 15 residues. With 1 base clipped from V and 5 bases from J, the junction kept 7 bases outside the gene matches. Germline loops: CDR1 LGHDT, CDR2 YNNKEL (reference sequence). The CDR3 reads CASSQGGVSGETQYF. DNA for the CDR3: TGTGCCAGCAGCCAAGGAGGGGTTAGCGGGGAGACCCAGTACTTC.

The gene calls are TRBV7-8 and TRBJ2-7; D is possibly TRBD2 (6 bases). Germline CDR1 and CDR2: SGHVS and FQNEAQ. This CDR3 has 12 residues. The V end lost 5 bases, the J end lost 9 bases, and 14 bases lay between the germline ends. Here the CDR3 reads CASSIRDLGQYF. The CDR3 DNA follows: TGTGCCAGCAGCATCCGGGACTTAGGGCAGTACTTC.

V is TRBV18 and J is TRBJ1-1, with D hard to call. This CDR3 region has 15 residues. Trimming cost V 8 bases and J 0 bases, with 16 bases left between them. Germline CDR1 is KGHSH and CDR2 is LQKENI. In nucleotides, the CDR3 is TGTGCCAGCCACACGGGGTTGGGAATGAACACTGAAGCTTTCTTT. Protein sequence: CASHTGLGMNTEAFF.

The rearrangement joins TRBV18 to TRBJ2-7; D is perhaps TRBD2 (6 bases). Germline lookup yields CDR1 KGHSH and CDR2 LQKENI. The V end lost 1 base, the J end lost 2 bases, and 12 bases lay between the germline ends. The CDR3 totals 15 residues. The CDR3 loop is CASSPQEGGPYEQYF. In nucleotides, the CDR3 is TGTGCCAGCTCACCACAGGAGGGCGGCCCCTACGAGCAGTACTTC.

This clone was counted a single time. V is TRBV18 and J is TRBJ2-7; possible D gene TRBD1, 6 bases. With 2 bases removed from V and 1 base from J, the gap between germline ends came to 15 bases. This CDR3 is 16 amino acids long. Germline loops: CDR1 KGHSH, CDR2 LQKENI. CDR3 sequence: CASSPMGQGKSYEQYF. Here the CDR3 DNA reads TGTGCCAGCTCACCAATGGGGCAGGGGAAGTCCTACGAGCAGTACTTC.

The chain couples TRBV5-1 to TRBJ2-1; a weak D match, TRBD1 (7 bases). CDR3 length equals 14 residues. Trimming took 2 bases from V and 7 from J, leaving 13 bases between them. Germline V lookup: CDR1 SGHRS, CDR2 YFSETQ. The CDR3 DNA reads as TGCGCCAGCAGCTTCCTCCCAGGGGGGAATGAGCAGTTCTTC. Translating it yields CASSFLPGGNEQFF.

In this sample, this clone turned up a few times. The chain joins TRBV25-1 to TRBJ2-7; no reliable D call. Germline CDR1 MGHDK, CDR2 SYGVNS. The CDR3 has 14 amino acids. V was clipped by 6 bases and J by 7 bases, with 19 bases between them. The CDR3 region is CASRSDGLNGEQYF. The DNA for the CDR3 is TGTGCCAGCAGATCAGACGGTTTAAACGGGGAGCAGTACTTC.

V and J are TRBV5-1 and TRBJ2-1; 8 nucleotides agree with TRBD1. Germline-derived CDR1 and CDR2 are SGHRS and YFSETQ. Germline trimming cut 1 base from V and 7 bases from J; bases unmatched to any gene: 7. This CDR3 has 15 amino acids. Here the CDR3 DNA reads TGCGCCAGCAGCTTGTTGGGGACAGGTACAAATGAGCAGTTCTTC. This sequence encodes CASSLLGTGTNEQFF.

J is TRBJ2-5 and V is TRBV12-3 or TRBV12-4; D is perhaps TRBD1 (6 bases). CDR3 length: 13 residues. V was cut by 6 bases and J by 5 bases, with 13 bases left in between. Here the CDR3 DNA reads TGTGCCAGCAGCGCATCAGGGGTTGAGACCCAGTACTTC. Its protein is CASSASGVETQYF.

This clone has only a few counts. The chain couples TRBV2 to TRBJ2-2; D unresolved. Germline CDR1 SNHLY, CDR2 FYNNEI. CDR3 size: 13 residues. The V end lost 4 bases, the J end lost 4 bases, and 7 bases lay between the germline ends. The CDR3: CASSVTGTGELFF. The CDR3 DNA is TGTGCCAGCAGTGTTACGGGCACCGGGGAGCTGTTTTTT. Using reference TRBV2 and TRBJ2-2 for the parts outside the CDR3, the full variable domain is EPEVTQTPSHQVTQMGQEVILRCVPISNHLYFYWYRQILGQKVEFLVSFYNNEISEKSEIFDDQFSVERPDGSNFTLKIRSTKLEDSAMYFCASSVTGTGELFFGEGSRLTVL.

The CDR3 DNA sequence: TGTGCCAGCAGTTCTAGCGGGTTAGGTGAGACCCAGTACTTC. Translating gives CASSSSGLGETQYF. This rearrangement joins TRBV28 to TRBJ2-5; 8 nucleotides agree with TRBD2. The CDR3 runs to 14 residues. Germline V gene sequence: CDR1 MDHEN, CDR2 SYDVKM. Losses at the gene ends were 4 bases for V and 5 bases for J; bases not matched to a gene: 6.

The CDR3 protein is CASSGDPTGTGDLGEAFF. As DNA, the CDR3 is TGTGCCAGCAGTGGCGACCCTACCGGGACAGGGGACCTAGGTGAAGCTTTCTTT. This chain joins TRBV2 and TRBJ1-1; 10 bases are a match to TRBD1. Germline values: CDR1 SNHLY, CDR2 FYNNEI. Losses at the gene ends were 4 bases for V and 7 bases for J; bases not matched to a gene: 18. There are 18 residues in the CDR3.

J is TRBJ2-5 and V is TRBV4-1; tentatively, D is TRBD2 (6 bases). The CDR3 loop spans 15 amino acids. Germline-derived CDR1 and CDR2 are MGHRA and YSYEKL. Trimming removed 1 base at V and 4 bases at J, with 13 bases between. The CDR3 loop is CASSQGLLEGETQYF. CDR3 nucleotides: TGCGCCAGCAGCCAAGGACTCTTGGAGGGAGAGACCCAGTACTTC.

J is TRBJ2-7 and V is TRBV14; D unclear. Germline V gene data show CDR1 as SGHDN and CDR2 as FVKESK. The CDR3 runs to 14 residues. Trimming stripped 1 base from V and 3 bases from J, with 10 bases between. The DNA of the CDR3 is TGTGCCAGCAGCCAAGTTGTACGAGTCTACGAGCAGTACTTC. It yields the protein CASSQVVRVYEQYF.

This clone has only a few counts. The chain joins TRBV4-2 to TRBJ1-2; 7 bases are shared with TRBD1. The CDR3 totals 15 residues. The germline gives CDR1 LGHNA, CDR2 YNFKEQ. V was clipped by 4 bases and J by 5 bases; unmatched bases: 10. DNA of the CDR3: TGTGCCAGCAGCCTCGAACAGGGGAGAATGTATGGCTACACCTTC. Its translation is CASSLEQGRMYGYTF.

The genes are TRBV10-2 and TRBJ1-2, with 9 nucleotides matching TRBD1. The CDR3 length is 15 residues. V lost 5 bases and J lost 3; bases outside the gene matches: 7. Germline assignment: CDR1 WSHSY and CDR2 SAAADI. CDR3 sequence: CASSQPGQGYYGYTF. The CDR3 DNA reads as TGCGCCAGCAGTCAGCCGGGACAGGGCTACTATGGCTACACCTTC.

This chain connects TRBV2 to TRBJ1-1, with D unclear. The CDR3 runs 11 residues. Trimming removed 8 bases at V and 6 bases at J, with 10 bases between. Germline assignment: CDR1 SNHLY and CDR2 FYNNEI. In DNA form, the CDR3 reads TGTGCCAGCGGAGGAGGAGCTGAAGCTTTCTTT. It encodes CASGGGAEAFF.

The rearrangement links TRBV2 to TRBJ2-7, with TRBD2 identical over 8 bases. CDR1 and CDR2 (germline): SNHLY, FYNNEI. The CDR3 is made up of 16 amino acids. The V segment lost 1 base and the J segment 3 bases; nucleotides outside the gene matches: 8. In DNA, the CDR3 is TGTGCCAGCAGTGAAGGGGTTGGCGGGAGGTTCTACGAGCAGTACTTC. Protein product: CASSEGVGGRFYEQYF.

The V and J genes are TRBV15 and TRBJ2-6; 12 positions agree with TRBD1. The germline V gene has CDR1 LNHNV and CDR2 YYDKDF (reference sequence). The CDR3 sequence is 18 residues long. V gave up 3 bases and J gave up 3 bases; unmatched junction bases: 6. The DNA of the CDR3 is TGTGCCACCAGCAGTGCCGGGACAGGGGGCGGTGGGGCCAACGTCCTGACTTTC. Protein product: CATSSAGTGGGGANVLTF.

This clone was detected only a few times. The chain links TRBV27 to TRBJ1-2; TRBD1 might be the D (6 bases). V lost 5 bases to trimming and J lost 2 bases, with 9 bases between them. The germline V gene encodes CDR1 MNHEY and CDR2 SMNVEV (reference sequence). This CDR3 is built from 13 residues. The CDR3 spells CASSPQGNYGYTF. CDR3 sequence (DNA): TGTGCCAGCAGTCCGCAGGGGAACTATGGCTACACCTTC.

The rearrangement joins TRBV6-6 to TRBJ1-2; no firm D call. The CDR3 has 12 residues. V was shortened by 6 bases and J by 7 bases, with 12 bases between the two germline ends. Germline V gene data show CDR1 as MNHNY and CDR2 as SVGAGI (reference sequence). The CDR3 sequence: CASSPGGLGYTF. In DNA, the CDR3 is TGTGCCAGCAGCCCAGGTGGACTTGGCTACACCTTC.

This clone came up a few times. The chain recombines TRBV5-5 with TRBJ1-1; no firm D call. This CDR3 contains 15 residues. Germline CDR1 SGHKS, CDR2 YYEKEE (reference sequence). With 0 bases removed from V and 6 bases from J, the gap between germline ends came to 15 bases. CDR3 loop: CASSLGSNLAAEAFF. The CDR3 DNA reads TGTGCCAGCAGCTTGGGGTCCAATTTAGCCGCTGAAGCTTTCTTT.